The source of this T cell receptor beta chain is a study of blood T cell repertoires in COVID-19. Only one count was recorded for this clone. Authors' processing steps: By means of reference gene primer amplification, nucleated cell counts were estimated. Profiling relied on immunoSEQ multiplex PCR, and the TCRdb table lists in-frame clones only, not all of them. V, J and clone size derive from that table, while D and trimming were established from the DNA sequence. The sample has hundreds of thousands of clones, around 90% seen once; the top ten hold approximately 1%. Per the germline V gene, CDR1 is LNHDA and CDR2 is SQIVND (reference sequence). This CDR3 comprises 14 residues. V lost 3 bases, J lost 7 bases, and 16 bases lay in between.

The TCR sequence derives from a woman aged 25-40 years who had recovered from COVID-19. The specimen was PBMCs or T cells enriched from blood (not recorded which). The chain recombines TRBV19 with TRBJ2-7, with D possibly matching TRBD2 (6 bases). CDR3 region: CASSMGGTAGEQYF. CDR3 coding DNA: TGTGCCAGTAGTATGGGGGGTACGGCGGGGGAGCAGTACTTC.